Each of the 23 T cell receptor beta chains below was sequenced from the same sample in a study of blood T cell repertoires in COVID-19. The repertoire was sequenced with immunoSEQ multiplex PCR; TCRdb's copy has only in-frame clones and lacks some. The data show about 70,000 clones, with roughly nine tenths seen just once and less than 1.5% held by the top ten. What was sequenced was peripheral blood. These receptors came from a man between 60 and 70 years old with acute or convalescent COVID-19.

This sequence joins TRBV3-1 (or the pseudogene TRBV3-2) and TRBJ1-2; 8 bases agree with TRBD1. The CDR3 contains 14 residues. J gave up 3 bases and V 8 bases, and 8 bases lay outside the gene matches. Germline values: CDR1 LGHDT, CDR2 YNNKEL (reference sequence). CDR3 nucleotides: TGTGCCAGCGCGGGCAGGGGGCTTGACTATGGCTACACCTTC. Amino acid sequence: CASAGRGLDYGYTF.

This chain uses TRBV25-1 with TRBJ2-4; D is perhaps TRBD2 (5 bases). This CDR3 has 12 amino acids. V was trimmed by 4 bases and J by 9 bases, leaving 10 bases between them. Germline assignment: CDR1 MGHDK and CDR2 SYGVNS. CDR3 amino acids: CASSGGKGIQYF. The CDR3 DNA reads as TGTGCCAGCAGTGGAGGGAAGGGCATTCAGTACTTC.

The chain has TRBV6-6 and TRBJ1-6, with D hard to call. This CDR3 is built from 12 residues. CDR1 and CDR2 (germline): MNHNY, SVGAGI (reference sequence). Trimming took 5 bases from V and 8 from J, leaving 7 bases between them. The CDR3 DNA follows: TGTGCCAGCAGTCAAGCCCATTCACCCCTCCACTTT. Residues: CASSQAHSPLHF.

V is TRBV5-1 and J is TRBJ2-3, with D unclear. Germline V CDR1 and CDR2: SGHRS, YFSETQ. CDR3 length: 15 amino acids. Trimming removed 0 bases at V and 2 bases at J, with 10 bases between. The CDR3 sequence: CASSLVVGITDTQYF. As DNA, the CDR3 is TGCGCCAGCAGCTTGGTCGTGGGCATCACAGATACGCAGTATTTT.

This sequence joins TRBV18 and TRBJ1-1, with no clear D. The V end was cut by 0 bases, the J end by 5 bases, with 13 bases between. In germline, CDR1 is KGHSH, CDR2 LQKENI. This CDR3 spans 15 amino acids. The CDR3 here is CASSPPRGVWTEAFF. In DNA form, the CDR3 reads TGTGCCAGCTCACCACCTCGAGGAGTATGGACTGAAGCTTTCTTT. The full variable domain, in which reference TRBV18 and TRBJ1-1 provide the parts outside the CDR3, is NAGVMQNPRHLVRRRGQEARLRCSPMKGHSHVYWYRQLPEEGLKFMVYLQKENIIDESGMPKERFSAEFPKEGPSILRIQQVVRGDSAAYFCASSPPRGVWTEAFFGQGTRLTVV.

J is TRBJ2-2 and V is TRBV6-5; 12 positions match TRBD2. The CDR3 runs to 16 residues. Germline V lookup: CDR1 MNHEY, CDR2 SVGAGI. J was trimmed by 6 bases and V by 4 bases; bases with no gene match: 6. CDR3 sequence reads: CASSSPSGGASGELFF. DNA for the CDR3: TGTGCCAGCAGTTCCCCTAGCGGGGGGGCCTCCGGGGAGCTGTTTTTT.

The V call is TRBV7-2, the J call TRBJ2-5; 9 positions agree with TRBD1. V lost 6 bases, J lost 5 bases, and 10 bases stayed unmatched. The length of the CDR3 is 15 residues. Germline V gene sequence: CDR1 SGHTA, CDR2 FQGNSA. CDR3 loop: CASSPDRGRMETQYF. In DNA form, the CDR3 reads TGTGCCAGCAGTCCGGACAGGGGTAGGATGGAGACCCAGTACTTC.

This clone appeared a single time. V is TRBV29-1 and J is TRBJ2-7; 7 nucleotides match TRBD1. CDR1 is SQVTM and CDR2 is ANQGSEA in the germline V gene. Germline trimming cut 3 bases from V and 2 bases from J; bases unmatched to any gene: 7. This CDR3 comprises 14 residues. DNA of the CDR3: TGCAGCGTTGATCTTGACAGGGATCCCTACGAGCAGTACTTC. It translates to CSVDLDRDPYEQYF.

This clone appeared once. J is TRBJ2-3 and V is TRBV5-4; 9 bases map to TRBD1. V lost 3 bases and J lost 0; bases outside the gene matches: 5. CDR3 size: 16 residues. The V gene's germline CDR1 is SGHNT and CDR2 YYREEE (reference sequence). This chain's CDR3 is CASSWNRGRSTDTQYF. The CDR3 DNA reads as TGTGCCAGCAGCTGGAACAGGGGGCGAAGCACAGATACGCAGTATTTT.

The chain links TRBV3-1 (or the pseudogene TRBV3-2) to TRBJ1-6; tentatively, D is TRBD1 (6 bases). The CDR3 has 15 amino acids. V was cut by 6 bases and J by 5 bases, with 14 bases left in between. Germline-derived CDR1 and CDR2 are LGHDT and YNNKEL (reference sequence). The CDR3 DNA reads as TGTGCCAGCAGTAGGTGGGGGGGCCATAATTCACCCCTCCACTTT. The encoded protein is CASSRWGGHNSPLHF.

This chain connects TRBV2 to TRBJ2-2; 9 bases are a match to TRBD2. The CDR3 runs to 17 residues. The germline V gene has CDR1 SNHLY and CDR2 FYNNEI. The junction had 6 bases not matched to a gene; V was cut back by 2 bases and J by 2 bases. CDR3 region: CASSELAGFFNTGELFF. CDR3 nucleotides: TGTGCCAGCAGTGAACTAGCGGGGTTCTTCAACACCGGGGAGCTGTTTTTT.

The genes are TRBV18 and TRBJ2-1; D is perhaps TRBD1 (6 bases). V was pared by 8 bases and J by 5 bases, with 16 bases between. Germline lookup yields CDR1 KGHSH and CDR2 LQKENI. The CDR3 runs 14 residues. CDR3 DNA: TGTGCCAGCATAACAGGGTACCAAAACAATGAGCAGTTCTTC. Protein sequence: CASITGYQNNEQFF.

The chain couples TRBV6-1 to TRBJ1-2, with D unresolved. There are 15 residues in the CDR3. The V end lost 2 bases, the J end lost 0 bases, and 10 bases lay between the germline ends. Germline V gene sequence: CDR1 MNHNS, CDR2 SASEGT. The CDR3: CASSELWSSNYGYTF. CDR3 coding DNA: TGTGCCAGCAGTGAATTGTGGAGCTCTAACTATGGCTACACCTTC.

This clone came up once. The CDR3 sequence: CASSWGDRPNQPQHF. The CDR3 DNA is TGTGCCAGTAGTTGGGGGGACCGGCCGAATCAGCCCCAGCATTTT. The chain employs TRBV19 and TRBJ1-5; weak D call: TRBD1 (5 bases). This CDR3 comprises 15 residues. CDR1 is LNHDA, CDR2 SQIVND, per germline (reference sequence). Trimming shortened V by 5 bases and J by 4 bases, and 15 bases separated the two germline ends.

This rearrangement joins TRBV6-1 to TRBJ1-2, with 7 bases aligning to TRBD1. V shed 1 base and J 8 bases; nucleotides not matched to a gene: 4. The CDR3 consists of 13 residues. Germline values: CDR1 MNHNS, CDR2 SASEGT. CDR3 in amino acids: CASSEVRQGGYTF. CDR3 coding DNA: TGTGCCAGCAGTGAAGTCAGACAGGGAGGCTACACCTTC.

The J gene is TRBJ2-1, the V gene TRBV5-1; no definite D call. V was clipped by 0 bases and J by 5 bases, with 9 bases between them. Germline CDR1 is SGHRS and CDR2 is YFSETQ. The CDR3 extends over 14 amino acids. The DNA of the CDR3 is TGCGCCAGCAGCTTGGGATCGACTGACAATGAGCAGTTCTTC. Translating gives CASSLGSTDNEQFF.

The chain couples TRBV6-1 to TRBJ1-2; perhaps TRBD1 as D (6 bases). Germline V gene sequence: CDR1 MNHNS, CDR2 SASEGT. The CDR3 runs to 13 residues. Deletions cut 1 base from V and 4 bases from J, with 7 bases between. The CDR3 region has the DNA TGTGCCAGCAGTGAAGGGACAGCCTATGGCTACACCTTC. The encoded protein is CASSEGTAYGYTF.

V usage is TRBV18 and J usage is TRBJ1-5, with D uncertain. Germline CDR1 is KGHSH and CDR2 is LQKENI. The CDR3 length is 13 residues. V was trimmed by 4 bases and J by 6 bases, leaving 10 bases between them. The DNA of the CDR3 is TGTGCCAGCTCACGGGAGGGCAGTCAGCCCCAGCATTTT. It yields the protein CASSREGSQPQHF.

The V call is TRBV14, the J call TRBJ1-5; possible D gene TRBD1, 5 bases. The germline gives CDR1 SGHDN, CDR2 FVKESK. Trimming left V 4 bases short and J 6 bases short, with 16 bases between. The CDR3 runs 15 residues. This CDR3 reads CASSLYRRGAQPQHF. The CDR3 bases are TGTGCCAGCAGCCTATACCGGCGTGGGGCTCAGCCCCAGCATTTT.

This chain connects TRBV5-1 to TRBJ2-3; 7 bases are shared with TRBD2. J lost 10 bases, V lost 0 bases, and 17 bases had no gene match. In germline, CDR1 is SGHRS, CDR2 YFSETQ. CDR3 length: 17 amino acids. CDR3 DNA sequence: TGCGCCAGCAGCTTGGAGGCGGCGGGGGACCTCGGAGGAGCGCAGTATTTT. Protein: CASSLEAAGDLGGAQYF. Based on the CDR3 plus reference TRBV5-1 and TRBJ2-3, the full variable domain is KAGVTQTPRYLIKTRGQQVTLSCSPISGHRSVSWYQQTPGQGLQFLFEYFSETQRNKGNFPGRFSGRQFSNSRSEMNVSTLELGDSALYLCASSLEAAGDLGGAQYFGPGTRLTVL.

V gene TRBV10-3 combines with J gene TRBJ2-1; TRBD1 matches at 7 bases. CDR3 length: 14 residues. Trimming at V came to 0 bases and at J to 8 bases, leaving 4 bases not matched to a gene. CDR1 is ENHRY, CDR2 SYGVKD, per germline. CDR3 sequence reads: CAISESTGSYEQFF. The CDR3 DNA reads TGTGCCATCAGTGAGTCGACAGGGTCCTATGAGCAGTTCTTC.

This sequence joins TRBV25-1 and TRBJ2-2; 7 bases match TRBD1. The CDR3 consists of 15 residues. Trimming removed 4 bases from V and 5 bases from J; junction bases left unmatched: 7. Germline V lookup: CDR1 MGHDK, CDR2 SYGVNS. The CDR3 coding sequence is TGTGCCAGCAGTGGCCGGGACAGAGGAACCGGGGAGCTGTTTTTT. It encodes CASSGRDRGTGELFF.

The V and J genes are TRBV5-4 and TRBJ2-1, with 7 bases matching TRBD2. The J segment lost 0 bases and the V segment lost 6 bases, leaving 12 bases of the junction unmatched. Germline V gene lookup returns CDR1 SGHNT and CDR2 YYREEE (reference sequence). The CDR3 contains 17 residues. CDR3 in DNA: TGTGCCAGCAACCGCCGCGGGGGAGCTTACTCCTACAATGAGCAGTTCTTC. It codes for CASNRRGGAYSYNEQFF.